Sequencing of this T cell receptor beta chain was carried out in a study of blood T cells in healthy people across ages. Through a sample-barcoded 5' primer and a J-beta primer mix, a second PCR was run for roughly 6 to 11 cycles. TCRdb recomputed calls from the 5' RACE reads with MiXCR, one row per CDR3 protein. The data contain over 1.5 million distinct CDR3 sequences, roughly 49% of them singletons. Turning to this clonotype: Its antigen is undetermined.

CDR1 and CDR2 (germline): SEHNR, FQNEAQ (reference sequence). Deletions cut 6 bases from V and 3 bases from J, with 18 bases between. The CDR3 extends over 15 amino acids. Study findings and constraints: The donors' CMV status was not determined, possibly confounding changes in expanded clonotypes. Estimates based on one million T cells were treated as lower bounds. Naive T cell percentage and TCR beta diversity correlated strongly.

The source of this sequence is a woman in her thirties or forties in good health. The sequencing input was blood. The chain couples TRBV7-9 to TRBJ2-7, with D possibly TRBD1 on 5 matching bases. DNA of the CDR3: TGTGCCAGCAGTCGGATTCAGGGCGGAGTCTACGAGCAGTACTTC. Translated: CASSRIQGGVYEQYF.